This T cell receptor beta chain was observed in a study of Graves' ophthalmopathy and Graves' hyperthyroidism. RNA served as the template for amplifying TCR beta CDR3 regions. After a first-round RT-PCR with HTBI primers, a second-round multiplex PCR was run. MiXCR, applied by TCRdb to the multiplex PCR reads, yields one record per CDR3 protein. This repertoire shows some 160,000 distinct CDR3 sequences, approximately 40% found once; its top ten account for less than 9.5%. V lost 1 base and J 1 base, leaving 10 bases between the germline ends. The CDR3 runs to 15 residues. This clonotype was seen repeatedly, ten times or more.

This TCR was sampled from a man aged 25-45 years with Graves' ophthalmopathy. The rearrangement uses TRBV12-3 or TRBV12-4 and TRBJ1-1, with D unclear. The specimen was peripheral blood. The CDR3 sequence: CASSLDEGRNTEAFF. CDR3 DNA: TGTGCCAGCAGTTTAGATGAGGGCCGGAACACTGAAGCTTTCTTT.